One sample yielded the 12 T cell receptor beta chains listed below, sequenced in a study of T cell responses to AZD1222 COVID-19 vaccine. TCRdb's table, derived via immunoSEQ multiplex PCR, lists solely in-frame clones and lacks some. The data contain 110,000 or so clones, under 95% of them seen just once; the ten biggest clones take up about 5.3%. The specimen was peripheral blood, collected on day 0 of AZD1222 vaccination. Receptors originate from an adult in good health.

This clone was found once. The chain joins TRBV2 to TRBJ1-1, with D hard to call. Germline V gene data show CDR1 as SNHLY and CDR2 as FYNNEI. There are 15 residues in the CDR3. Trimming took off 4 bases at V and 5 bases at J, with 17 bases between the two ends. The CDR3 region is CASSGRAGGWTEAFF. The CDR3 DNA sequence: TGTGCCAGCAGTGGGAGAGCAGGAGGGTGGACTGAAGCTTTCTTT. Looking up the rest from reference TRBV2 and TRBJ1-1 gives the full variable domain: EPEVTQTPSHQVTQMGQEVILRCVPISNHLYFYWYRQILGQKVEFLVSFYNNEISEKSEIFDDQFSVERPDGSNFTLKIRSTKLEDSAMYFCASSGRAGGWTEAFFGQGTRLTVV.

The chain combines TRBV29-1 with TRBJ1-2; D call uncertain. The V gene lost 3 bases and the J gene lost 5 bases, with 13 bases spanning the gap. CDR3 length: 13 amino acids. Germline V gene sequence: CDR1 SQVTM, CDR2 ANQGSEA. The CDR3 sequence is CSVDMAGGYGYTF. The CDR3 bases are TGCAGCGTTGATATGGCCGGTGGGTATGGCTACACCTTC.

V usage is TRBV4-2 and J usage is TRBJ1-1; D remains unclear. CDR3 length: 15 residues. The V and J ends lost 0 bases and 2 bases respectively, with 10 bases between them. Per germline, CDR1 LGHNA and CDR2 YNFKEQ. CDR3: CASSQDIGSNTEAFF. CDR3 nucleotides: TGTGCCAGCAGCCAAGATATCGGCAGTAACACTGAAGCTTTCTTT.

The V gene is TRBV5-1, the J gene TRBJ2-7, with 8 bases fitting TRBD1. This CDR3 comprises 14 residues. Unmatched junction bases numbered 8, after V lost 7 bases and J lost 2 bases. Looked up from germline, CDR1 is SGHRS and CDR2 is YFSETQ. CDR3 nucleotide sequence: TGCGCCAGCGGAGGACAGGGTCTCCCCTACGAGCAGTACTTC. Translation: CASGGQGLPYEQYF.

V is TRBV5-4 and J is TRBJ2-1; TRBD2 agrees at 9 bases. Germline V lookup: CDR1 SGHNT, CDR2 YYREEE (reference sequence). V gave up 3 bases and J gave up 7 bases; unmatched junction bases: 11. This CDR3 region has 16 residues. The CDR3 nucleotides are TGTGCCAGCAGCTCGGGGTCGGCTAGCGGGAATAATGAGCAGTTCTTC. This encodes CASSSGSASGNNEQFF.

In this sample, this clone turned up once. For the CDR3, the DNA is TGCGCCAGCAGCTACAACGCACAGGGATACAATGAGCAGTTCTTC. Residues: CASSYNAQGYNEQFF. The chain joins TRBV5-1 to TRBJ2-1; tentative D call: TRBD1 (6 bases). This CDR3 contains 15 residues. The germline V gene encodes CDR1 SGHRS and CDR2 YFSETQ. Trimming cost V 3 bases and J 4 bases, with 14 bases left between them.

The gene calls are TRBV27 and TRBJ2-7; D gene unclear. Trimming removed 5 bases at V and 2 bases at J, with 13 bases between. CDR1 is MNHEY, CDR2 SMNVEV, per germline (reference sequence). This CDR3 comprises 14 residues. The DNA for the CDR3 is TGTGCCAGCAGTCCGAATCCGCTGACCTACGAGCAGTACTTC. Protein: CASSPNPLTYEQYF.

The CDR3 loop reads CASRRVGNQPQHF. As DNA, the CDR3 is TGTGCCAGCAGGAGGGTGGGCAATCAGCCCCAGCATTTT. The chain uses TRBV6-6 and TRBJ1-5; D not resolved. In germline, CDR1 is MNHNY, CDR2 SVGAGI (reference sequence). This CDR3 is built from 13 residues. Trimming left V 6 bases short and J 2 bases short, with 8 bases between.

The rearrangement joins TRBV14 to TRBJ2-7; the D is unclear. Trimming took off 4 bases at V and 6 bases at J, with 13 bases between the two ends. CDR3 length equals 13 residues. Germline loops: CDR1 SGHDN, CDR2 FVKESK. The CDR3 sequence: CASSRSFLGEQYF. The CDR3 DNA reads as TGTGCCAGCAGCCGATCATTCTTGGGCGAGCAGTACTTC.

The chain recombines TRBV5-1 with TRBJ1-2, with TRBD1 matching 7 bases. In germline, CDR1 is SGHRS, CDR2 YFSETQ. There are 14 residues in the CDR3. The ends lost 0 bases at V and 3 bases at J; junction bases unmatched: 2. CDR3 loop: CASSLDRGDYGYTF. CDR3 nucleotide sequence: TGCGCCAGCAGCTTGGACAGGGGTGACTATGGCTACACCTTC.

This chain joins TRBV7-9 and TRBJ2-2; possibly TRBD2 for D (6 bases). The CDR3 runs 15 residues. CDR1 and CDR2 (germline): SEHNR, FQNEAQ (reference sequence). V was shortened by 0 bases and J by 8 bases, with 13 bases between the two germline ends. The CDR3 DNA follows: TGTGCCAGCAGCTTAGCCTCTAGCGCCCGAGGGGAGCTGTTTTTT. Protein sequence: CASSLASSARGELFF. Looking up the rest from reference TRBV7-9 and TRBJ2-2 gives the full variable domain: DTGVSQNPRHKITKRGQNVTFRCDPISEHNRLYWYRQTLGQGPEFLTYFQNEAQLEKSRLLSDRFSAERPKGSFSTLEIQRTEQGDSAMYLCASSLASSARGELFFGEGSRLTVL.

This chain uses TRBV2 with TRBJ2-7; D ambiguous. With 5 bases removed from V and 6 bases from J, the gap between germline ends came to 11 bases. The CDR3 totals 12 residues. CDR1 and CDR2 (germline): SNHLY, FYNNEI. CDR3 DNA sequence: TGTGCCAGCAGTTTTTGGTCGGCCGAGCAGTACTTC. Its protein product is CASSFWSAEQYF.